These 26 T cell receptor beta chains originate from one sample sequenced in a study of T cells in Graves' hyperthyroidism and ophthalmopathy. RNA transcripts provided the source from which TCR beta CDR3 regions were amplified. First-round RT-PCR targeting the TCR CDR3 was performed with the HTBI primer set. TCRdb used MiXCR to reprocess the multiplex PCR reads, holding one entry per CDR3 protein. The sample carries over 500,000 distinct CDR3 sequences, 11% to 15% recorded once. Material: blood. The receptors were gathered from a middle-aged woman with Graves' hyperthyroidism.

The table lists this clonotype with many counts. This chain connects TRBV12-3 or TRBV12-4 to TRBJ2-1, with D unclear. Trimming took 7 bases from V and 9 from J, leaving 13 bases between them. CDR3 length: 12 residues. Here the CDR3 reads CASIIAGGEQFF. The CDR3 bases are TGTGCCAGCATCATAGCCGGCGGTGAGCAGTTCTTC.

There are a few counts of this clonotype. The chain links TRBV9 to TRBJ2-1; the match to TRBD2 covers 8 bases. The germline gives CDR1 SGDLS, CDR2 YYNGEE. This CDR3 region has 16 residues. Trimming cost V 3 bases and J 9 bases; bases outside gene matches: 14. The CDR3: CASSASSGSFLSEQFF. CDR3 nucleotides: TGTGCCAGCAGCGCCTCCAGCGGGAGTTTTCTGAGTGAGCAGTTCTTC.

A remark on this clonotype: This clone may be a read error of a much larger clone one base away. The chain has TRBV6-1 and TRBJ1-2; unclear D gene. CDR1 MNHNS and CDR2 SASEGT come from the germline V gene. V was pared by 7 bases and J by 7 bases, with 13 bases between. This CDR3 spans 12 amino acids. In DNA form, the CDR3 reads TGTGCCAGCACCAACGCTGGGTGTGGCTACACCTTC. Translating gives CASTNAGCGYTF.

This clonotype was seen at least ten times. The chain combines TRBV30 with TRBJ2-5; no reliable D call. The germline V gene has CDR1 GTSNPN and CDR2 SVGIG (reference sequence). The CDR3 covers 14 residues. The V end lost 1 base, the J end lost 1 base, and 10 bases lay between the germline ends. The CDR3 loop is CAWSGGKVQETQYF. Here the CDR3 DNA reads TGTGCCTGGAGTGGGGGTAAAGTCCAAGAGACCCAGTACTTC.

There are many counts of this clonotype. The rearrangement uses TRBV10-3 and TRBJ2-3; 11 bases fit TRBD2. CDR1 and CDR2 (germline): ENHRY, SYGVKD. The CDR3 is 15 amino acids. The V gene end was trimmed by 6 bases and the J gene end by 5 bases; junction bases not matched to a gene: 7. Written as DNA, the CDR3 is TGTGCCATCAGCATACTAGCGGGAGTCGGAGATACGCAGTATTTT. It codes for CAISILAGVGDTQYF.

This clonotype came up many times. J is TRBJ1-1 and V is TRBV10-1; D is uncertain. Germline V gene sequence: CDR1 WNHNN, CDR2 SYGVQD (reference sequence). V was pared by 5 bases and J by 4 bases, with 14 bases between. This CDR3 spans 14 amino acids. The CDR3: CASSPGIYGTEAFF. The CDR3 DNA reads TGCGCCAGCAGTCCTGGGATATATGGCACTGAAGCTTTCTTT.

This clonotype was recorded a few times. No conserved phenylalanine or tryptophan is present at the end of the CDR3, so a read error is the likely explanation. J is TRBJ1-6 and V is TRBV20-1, with a possible D match to TRBD1 (5 bases). The length of the CDR3 is 12 residues. V lost 6 bases and J 7 bases, leaving 10 bases between the germline ends. Germline V CDR1 and CDR2: DFQATT, SNEGSKA (reference sequence). DNA for the CDR3: TGCAGTGCCCGGGGGGTCAATTCACCCCTCCACTCT. Amino acids: CSARGVNSPLHS.

This clonotype was counted only a few times. V usage is TRBV28 and J usage is TRBJ2-2; 8 bases are shared with TRBD1. The CDR3 is 14 residues long. The ends lost 8 bases at V and 6 bases at J; junction bases unmatched: 8. Germline V CDR1 and CDR2: MDHEN, SYDVKM. CDR3 in amino acids: CASGRQGIPGELFF. In nucleotides, the CDR3 is TGTGCCAGCGGCCGACAGGGGATCCCCGGGGAGCTGTTTTTT. The full variable domain, in which reference TRBV28 and TRBJ2-2 provide the parts outside the CDR3, is DVKVTQSSRYLVKRTGEKVFLECVQDMDHENMFWYRQDPGLGLRLIYFSYDVKMKEKGDIPEGYSVSREKKERFSLILESASTNQTSMYLCASGRQGIPGELFFGEGSRLTVL.

V and J are TRBV10-1 and TRBJ2-3, with D tentatively TRBD2 (5 bases). Trimming shortened V by 4 bases and J by 5 bases, and 13 bases separated the two germline ends. Germline V gene sequence: CDR1 WNHNN, CDR2 SYGVQD (reference sequence). The CDR3 has 14 amino acids. The CDR3 nucleotides read TGCGCCAGCAGTGGATTAGCGTCGTTAGATACGCAGTATTTT. Its protein product is CASSGLASLDTQYF.

The chain has TRBV7-8 and TRBJ1-5; the D is unclear. The CDR3 runs 14 residues. Germline CDR1 is SGHVS and CDR2 is FQNEAQ. V was trimmed by 1 base and J by 6 bases, leaving 10 bases between them. The CDR3 region has the DNA TGTGCCAGCAGCTTAGTAACTGGGAGTCAGCCCCAGCATTTT. Translated: CASSLVTGSQPQHF.

This clonotype was seen many times. The genes are TRBV2 and TRBJ1-2; TRBD1 is a possible D gene (6 bases). V gave up 7 bases and J gave up 3 bases, with 12 bases separating them. Germline assignment: CDR1 SNHLY and CDR2 FYNNEI. There are 13 residues in the CDR3. CDR3 nucleotide sequence: TGTGCCAGCACTAACAGGGTTCACTATGGCTACACCTTC. This translates into CASTNRVHYGYTF.

In this sample, this clonotype turned up a few times. The chain uses TRBV11-2 and TRBJ1-4; D gene uncertain. The length of the CDR3 is 14 residues. Germline CDR1 SGHAT, CDR2 FQNNGV. Trimming shortened V by 5 bases and J by 4 bases, and 11 bases separated the two germline ends. The CDR3 DNA reads as TGTGCCAGCAGCCCAGGACGGTTTAATGAAAAACTGTTTTTT. It encodes CASSPGRFNEKLFF.

Note on this clonotype: This may arise from a read error, as a much more abundant clone is one base away. The genes are TRBV7-9 and TRBJ2-7, with D perhaps matching TRBD1 or TRBD2 (5 bases each). V was clipped by 5 bases and J by 4 bases, with 18 bases between them. This CDR3 is built from 15 residues. Germline V gene lookup returns CDR1 SEHNR and CDR2 FQNEAQ (reference sequence). The CDR3 DNA follows: TGTGCCAGCAGCCTGGGACGTCCGCCCCTTTACGAGCAGTACTTC. Protein sequence: CASSLGRPPLYEQYF.

This clonotype came up a few times. The chain is built from TRBV6-1 and TRBJ1-6; perhaps TRBD1 as D (5 bases). V was shortened by 6 bases and J by 4 bases, with 10 bases between the two germline ends. Germline V gene data show CDR1 as MNHNS and CDR2 as SASEGT. The CDR3 length is 14 residues. CDR3 amino acids: CASRPTGYNSPLHF. DNA for the CDR3: TGTGCCAGCAGACCCACAGGATATAATTCACCCCTCCACTTT.

This sequence joins TRBV5-5 and TRBJ2-1; D is unresolved. There are 13 residues in the CDR3. V lost 2 bases, J lost 7 bases, and 10 bases lay in between. Per germline, CDR1 SGHKS and CDR2 YYEKEE (reference sequence). Here the CDR3 reads CASSLVGRNEQFF. In DNA form, the CDR3 reads TGTGCCAGCAGCTTAGTAGGAAGGAATGAGCAGTTCTTC.

The rearrangement links TRBV2 to TRBJ1-5; 10 bases agree with TRBD1. CDR1 is SNHLY and CDR2 is FYNNEI in the germline V gene. The CDR3 covers 15 residues. J was trimmed by 6 bases and V by 3 bases; bases with no gene match: 5. CDR3 protein: CASSEDGTGVQPQHF. CDR3 in DNA: TGTGCCAGCAGTGAGGACGGGACAGGGGTTCAGCCCCAGCATTTT.

This clonotype was seen many times. J is TRBJ2-7 and V is TRBV10-3, with D perhaps matching TRBD1 (5 bases). The germline CDR1 and CDR2 sequences are ENHRY and SYGVKD. The CDR3 is 12 amino acids. Trimming cost V 5 bases and J 4 bases, with 9 bases left between them. Written as DNA, the CDR3 is TGTGCCATCAGTCTAACAGGTTACGAGCAGTACTTC. As protein: CAISLTGYEQYF.

CDR3 loop: CASSLTGDRGYTF. The CDR3 DNA reads as TGTGCCAGCAGTTTGACAGGGGATAGGGGCTACACCTTC. V and J are TRBV6-5 and TRBJ1-2, with 8 nucleotides matching TRBD1. The CDR3 runs 13 residues. Germline lookup yields CDR1 MNHEY and CDR2 SVGAGI. V was clipped by 4 bases and J by 8 bases; unmatched bases: 6.

The CDR3 is CASMRQGEGEQFF. The CDR3 coding sequence is TGTGCCAGTATGAGACAGGGGGAAGGTGAGCAGTTCTTC. V and J are TRBV19 and TRBJ2-1, with 9 bases fitting TRBD1. Looked up from germline, CDR1 is LNHDA and CDR2 is SQIVND (reference sequence). With 7 bases clipped from V and 9 bases from J, the junction kept 7 bases outside the gene matches. There are 13 residues in the CDR3.

This clonotype was counted at least ten times. The chain recombines TRBV6-1 with TRBJ1-1; possibly TRBD1 for D (6 bases). Germline CDR1 reads MNHNS; CDR2 reads SASEGT. Trimming removed 5 bases from V and 10 bases from J, with 11 bases in between. The CDR3 runs 11 residues. The CDR3: CASSRTERAFF. In nucleotides, the CDR3 is TGTGCCAGCAGTAGGACAGAGAGAGCTTTCTTT.

V gene TRBV5-5 combines with J gene TRBJ1-5; D gene uncertain. The V end lost 7 bases, the J end lost 4 bases, and 18 bases lay between the germline ends. CDR3 length equals 15 residues. Germline V lookup: CDR1 SGHKS, CDR2 YYEKEE (reference sequence). The CDR3 protein is CASSPVVQLNQPQHF. For the CDR3, the DNA is TGTGCCAGCTCCCCGGTAGTGCAGTTAAATCAGCCCCAGCATTTT. Using reference TRBV5-5 and TRBJ1-5 for the parts outside the CDR3, the full variable domain is DAGVTQSPTHLIKTRGQQVTLRCSPISGHKSVSWYQQVLGQGPQFIFQYYEKEERGRGNFPDRFSARQFPNYSSELNVNALLLGDSALYLCASSPVVQLNQPQHFGDGTRLSIL.

CDR3 sequence (DNA): TGCAGTGCCTTCCCGGGACTAGCGGGAGTGGACGACTACGAGCAGTACTTC. Its protein product is CSAFPGLAGVDDYEQYF. The V gene is TRBV20-1, the J gene TRBJ2-7; TRBD2 matches at 14 bases. CDR3 length equals 17 residues. The germline V gene encodes CDR1 DFQATT and CDR2 SNEGSKA (reference sequence). With V trimmed by 6 bases and J by 3 bases, 13 bases remained unmatched.

This sequence joins TRBV20-1 and TRBJ1-3; a weak D match, TRBD1 (5 bases). Trimming cost V 0 bases and J 0 bases, with 6 bases left between them. CDR3 length: 14 amino acids. CDR1 and CDR2 from the germline V gene are DFQATT and SNEGSKA (reference sequence). The CDR3 sequence: CSAREGTSGNTIYF. The CDR3 DNA is TGCAGTGCTAGAGAAGGGACCTCTGGAAACACCATATATTTT.

The chain carries TRBV7-6 and TRBJ2-1, with D hard to call. The V and J ends lost 3 bases and 9 bases respectively, with 12 bases between them. The germline V gene has CDR1 SGHVS and CDR2 FNYEAQ. The CDR3 extends over 13 amino acids. The DNA of the CDR3 is TGTGCCAGCAGCTTTGTCCGGTGGGGTGAGCAGTTCTTC. It yields the protein CASSFVRWGEQFF.

This clonotype was detected many times. The chain recombines TRBV30 with TRBJ1-6, with 9 bases identical to TRBD1. The germline V gene encodes CDR1 GTSNPN and CDR2 SVGIG (reference sequence). The CDR3 is 15 amino acids. Trimming took 3 bases from V and 6 from J; bases not matched to a gene: 6. The CDR3 sequence is CAWSGGQGGNSPLHF. For the CDR3, the DNA is TGTGCCTGGAGCGGGGGACAGGGTGGTAATTCACCCCTCCACTTT.

This clonotype was seen ten or more times. This chain links TRBV5-1 with TRBJ1-1; D unresolved. V was clipped by 2 bases and J by 3 bases, with 5 bases between them. From germline, CDR1 is SGHRS and CDR2 YFSETQ. The CDR3 is 12 amino acids. CDR3 in amino acids: CASSFDDTEAFF. CDR3 DNA sequence: TGCGCCAGCAGCTTCGATGACACTGAAGCTTTCTTT.